This T cell receptor beta chain originates from a study of blood T cells in healthy people across ages. Turning to the study itself: About one barcoded beta molecule was captured per two T cells (by template switching).

Germline-derived CDR1 and CDR2 are WSHSY and SAAADI. Trimming shortened V by 0 bases and J by 2 bases, and 13 bases separated the two germline ends. This CDR3 comprises 16 residues. The authors ran a second PCR of about 7 to 12 cycles using a sample-barcoded 5' primer and a J-beta primer mix. Each cDNA molecule received a tag from a template-switch adaptor that had 12 random nucleotides. Every individual sample yielded 2.5 million or more paired-end reads (each containing CDR3). TCRdb re-derived calls from the 5' RACE reads in MiXCR, one entry per CDR3 protein. The profile covers about 1 million distinct CDR3 sequences, with 35% to 50% appearing a single time and under 20% taken by the ten largest.

The rearrangement uses TRBV10-2 and TRBJ2-5, with D possibly matching TRBD2 (5 bases). This receptor was obtained from a woman aged 55-69 years in good health. Material for sequencing was blood. CDR3 nucleotide sequence: TGCGCCAGCAGTGAGTCTCGGCTAGCCATACAAGAGACCCAGTACTTC. It yields the protein CASSESRLAIQETQYF.